This TCR beta chain was observed in a study of T-cell reconstitution after alpha-beta-depleted transplantation in children. Study results and caveats: Day-60 TCRbeta diversity that was high in some patients was derived from surviving recipient T cells and thymic progenitors. The study reportedly traced alpha-beta T cells about two months after transplant to several hundred expanded graft clones. T-cell counts and diversity were attributed mostly to newly produced T cells one year after transplant.

J lost 4 bases, V lost 4 bases, and 7 bases had no gene match. Germline V lookup: CDR1 MGHRA, CDR2 YSYEKL. This CDR3 is built from 15 residues. This clonotype was seen repeatedly, ten times or more. Its cognate antigen is unknown. Unique molecular identifiers were built into the TCRbeta library. TCRdb reprocessed the PCR reads with MiXCR, giving one entry per CDR3 protein. The sample comprises about 32,000 distinct CDR3 sequences, over 6.5% of which are singletons, and around 27% rests with the top ten. Sequenced here: peripheral blood, sampled 60 days after TCRalphabeta/CD19-depleted stem cell transplant. This receptor was taken from a child in the first two years of life who had a stem cell transplant for acute myeloid leukemia, so the T cells may come from the graft donor. This chain connects TRBV4-1 to TRBJ2-1; 7 positions agree with TRBD2. This CDR3 is CASSRGASGYNEQFF. DNA for the CDR3: TGCGCCAGCAGCCGCGGGGCTAGCGGTTACAATGAGCAGTTCTTC.